This T cell receptor (beta chain) was documented in a study of cytomegalovirus exposure and HLA in healthy donors. Findings and limits, study-wide: A list of 150 to 200 TCR beta chains associated with cytomegalovirus was given.

As to this clone: Its antigen remains unidentified. Distinct nucleotide sequences in the sample also encode this CDR3.

Separate from the roughly 730-subject first cohort, the approximately 120-subject validation cohort was the one that the donors belonged to. The V gene lost 0 bases and the J gene lost 5 bases, with 9 bases spanning the gap. Germline V gene data show CDR1 as SGHRS and CDR2 as YFSETQ. There are 14 residues in the CDR3. Sequencing was performed with immunoSEQ multiplex PCR; in TCRdb, only in-frame clones are kept and a portion is missing. Of some 150,000 clones listed, 87% are singletons. Source material: PBMCs. The V call is TRBV5-1, the J call TRBJ2-1; D not certain. This TCR derives from a man younger than 30 in good health and CMV-seropositive. Written as DNA, the CDR3 is TGCGCCAGCAGCTTGGCGGCGGATAACAATGAGCAGTTCTTC. Translated, it gives CASSLAADNNEQFF.